The next 10 T cell receptor beta chains were all read from a single sample in a study of control samples from healthy donors and cancer patients. TCRdb's table, derived via immunoSEQ multiplex PCR, lists solely in-frame clones and lacks some. The table records about 79,000 clones, more than 85% of them present only once. Sequencing used PBMCs. The receptors shown here come from a woman aged 40 to 49 with lung cancer.

CDR3 DNA sequence: TGTGCCAGCAGCCCCACCGGGACTACCACAGATACGCAGTATTTT. Protein: CASSPTGTTTDTQYF. The chain couples TRBV5-4 to TRBJ2-3; 7 bases map to TRBD2. The J segment lost 2 bases and the V segment lost 4 bases, leaving 7 bases of the junction unmatched. Germline CDR1 and CDR2: SGHNT and YYREEE (reference sequence). The CDR3 length is 15 residues.

In the case of this clone: A junction boundary mismatches the germline segment, possibly from a read error. The chain recombines TRBV7-7 with TRBJ2-5; the D gene is possibly TRBD1 (6 bases). There are 15 residues in the CDR3. Germline V gives CDR1 SSHAT, CDR2 FNYEAQ (reference sequence). As DNA, the CDR3 is TGTGCTAGCAGCGGAGAGTTAGGACAGCAAGAGACCCAGTACTTC. Its translation: CASSGELGQQETQYF. Variable domain in full (rest from reference TRBV7-7 and TRBJ2-5): GAGVSQSPRYKVTKRGQDVTLRCDPISSHATLYWYQQALGQGPEFLTYFNYEAQPDKSGLPSDRFSAERPEGSISTLTIQRTEQRDSAMYRCASSGELGQQETQYFGPGTRLLVL.

This clone has only one observation. J is TRBJ1-1 and V is TRBV5-4; a weak D match, TRBD1 (5 bases). CDR3 length: 13 amino acids. V lost 2 bases and J 4 bases, leaving 9 bases between the germline ends. The germline V gene encodes CDR1 SGHNT and CDR2 YYREEE (reference sequence). The CDR3 sequence is CASSFTRGTEAFF. As DNA, the CDR3 is TGTGCCAGCAGCTTTACAAGGGGCACTGAAGCTTTCTTT.

This chain uses TRBV5-1 with TRBJ2-7, with TRBD1 matching over 11 bases. Germline V CDR1 and CDR2: SGHRS, YFSETQ. The CDR3 spans 15 residues. The trim removed 4 bases at V and 0 bases at J, leaving 3 bases unmatched. Here the CDR3 reads CASSPGTGGSYEQYF. In nucleotides, the CDR3 is TGCGCCAGCAGCCCTGGGACAGGGGGCTCCTACGAGCAGTACTTC. Drawing the rest from reference TRBV5-1 and TRBJ2-7, the complete variable domain is KAGVTQTPRYLIKTRGQQVTLSCSPISGHRSVSWYQQTPGQGLQFLFEYFSETQRNKGNFPGRFSGRQFSNSRSEMNVSTLELGDSALYLCASSPGTGGSYEQYFGPGTRLTVT.

The rearrangement links TRBV13 to TRBJ1-2; possible D gene TRBD1, 6 bases. Germline V lookup: CDR1 PRHDT, CDR2 FYEKMQ (reference sequence). V dropped 6 bases and J dropped 1 base, with 15 bases sitting between them. The CDR3 loop spans 15 amino acids. This chain's CDR3 is CASRSQGSLNYGYTF. As DNA, the CDR3 is TGTGCCAGCAGATCCCAGGGGAGTCTTAACTATGGCTACACCTTC.

The chain has TRBV2 and TRBJ1-2; D call uncertain. This CDR3 comprises 14 residues. CDR1 is SNHLY and CDR2 is FYNNEI in the germline V gene. Trimming removed 6 bases at V and 4 bases at J, with 15 bases between. The CDR3 DNA reads as TGTGCCAGCAGGTCGGACGGAGGAGGCTATGGCTACACCTTC. Translation: CASRSDGGGYGYTF.

The chain carries TRBV11-3 and TRBJ2-1; TRBD1 is a possible D gene (5 bases). Germline assignment: CDR1 SGHNT and CDR2 YENEEA. CDR3 length: 12 residues. With 4 bases removed from V and 15 bases from J, the gap between germline ends came to 16 bases. The CDR3 sequence is CASSSSGPGWFF. CDR3 nucleotides: TGTGCCAGCAGCTCCTCCGGTCCAGGGTGGTTCTTC.

The DNA of the CDR3 is TGTGCCAGCAGCGCCATTAATGAAAAACTGTTTTTT. It encodes CASSAINEKLFF. The chain uses TRBV11-2 and TRBJ1-4, with unresolved D. This CDR3 has 12 amino acids. Trimming left V 5 bases short and J 4 bases short, with 5 bases between. The germline CDR1 and CDR2 sequences are SGHAT and FQNNGV.

The CDR3 sequence is CASSPDEVSGNTIYF. CDR3 sequence (DNA): TGTGCCAGCAGCCCAGACGAGGTCTCTGGAAACACCATATATTTT. The chain links TRBV7-6 to TRBJ1-3; no clear D gene. Germline CDR1 is SGHVS and CDR2 is FNYEAQ. Trimming pared 5 bases from V and 0 bases from J, leaving 11 bases between. The CDR3 length is 15 residues. Full variable domain (remainder filled in from reference TRBV7-6 and TRBJ1-3): GAGVSQSPRYKVTKRGQDVALRCDPISGHVSLYWYRQALGQGPEFLTYFNYEAQQDKSGLPNDRFSAERPEGSISTLTIQRTEQRDSAMYRCASSPDEVSGNTIYFGEGSWLTVV.

The J gene is TRBJ2-5, the V gene TRBV6-6, with D perhaps TRBD1 or TRBD2 (5 bases each). The CDR3 runs 15 residues. Between the trimmed V and J ends, which lost 0 bases and 0 bases, there was a span of 8 bases. Germline V gene sequence: CDR1 MNHNY, CDR2 SVGAGI (reference sequence). CDR3 loop: CASSYSWGYQETQYF. For the CDR3, the DNA is TGTGCCAGCAGTTACTCTTGGGGGTACCAAGAGACCCAGTACTTC.